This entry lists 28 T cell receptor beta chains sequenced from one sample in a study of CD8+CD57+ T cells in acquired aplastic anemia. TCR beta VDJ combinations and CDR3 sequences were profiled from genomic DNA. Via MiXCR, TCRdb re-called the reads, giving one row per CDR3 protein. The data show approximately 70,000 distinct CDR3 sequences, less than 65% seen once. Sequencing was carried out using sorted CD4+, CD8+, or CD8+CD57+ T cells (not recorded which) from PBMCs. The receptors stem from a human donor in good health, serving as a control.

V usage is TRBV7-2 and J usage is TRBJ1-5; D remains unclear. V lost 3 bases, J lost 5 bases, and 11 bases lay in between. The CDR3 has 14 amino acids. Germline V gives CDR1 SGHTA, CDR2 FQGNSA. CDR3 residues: CASSLMAADQPQHF. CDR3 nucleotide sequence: TGTGCCAGCAGCTTGATGGCGGCTGATCAGCCCCAGCATTTT.

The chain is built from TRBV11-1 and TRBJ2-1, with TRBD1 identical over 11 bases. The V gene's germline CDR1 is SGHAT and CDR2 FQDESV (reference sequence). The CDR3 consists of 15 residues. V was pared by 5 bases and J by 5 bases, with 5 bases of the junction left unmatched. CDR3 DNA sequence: TGTGCCAGCAGCACGGACAGGGGGCCCAACAATGAGCAGTTCTTC. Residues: CASSTDRGPNNEQFF.

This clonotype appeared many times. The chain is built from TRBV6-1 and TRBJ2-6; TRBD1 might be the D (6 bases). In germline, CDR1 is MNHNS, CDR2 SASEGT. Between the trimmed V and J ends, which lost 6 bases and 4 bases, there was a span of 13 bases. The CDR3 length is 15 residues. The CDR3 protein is CASRTQGTGANVLTF. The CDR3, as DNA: TGTGCCAGCAGGACACAGGGAACCGGGGCCAACGTCCTGACTTTC.

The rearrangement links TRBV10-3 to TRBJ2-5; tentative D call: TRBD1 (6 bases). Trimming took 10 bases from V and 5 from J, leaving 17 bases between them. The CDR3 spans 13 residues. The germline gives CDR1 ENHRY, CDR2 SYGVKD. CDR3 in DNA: TGTGCCACCGGAAGGACAGCTAGGGAGACCCAGTACTTC. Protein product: CATGRTARETQYF.

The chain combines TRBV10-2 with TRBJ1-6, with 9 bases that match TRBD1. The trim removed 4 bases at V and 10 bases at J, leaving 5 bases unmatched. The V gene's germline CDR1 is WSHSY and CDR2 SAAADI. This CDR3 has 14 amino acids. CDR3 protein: CASSAGQGESPLHF. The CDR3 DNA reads TGCGCCAGCAGTGCGGGACAGGGCGAATCACCCCTCCACTTT.

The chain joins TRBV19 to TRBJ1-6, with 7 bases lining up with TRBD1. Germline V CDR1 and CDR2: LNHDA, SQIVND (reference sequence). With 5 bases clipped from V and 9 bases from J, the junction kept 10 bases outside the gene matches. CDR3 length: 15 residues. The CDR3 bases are TGTGCCAGTAGTGGCCGGGGCAGGGACAGTTCACCCCTCCACTTT. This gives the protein CASSGRGRDSSPLHF.

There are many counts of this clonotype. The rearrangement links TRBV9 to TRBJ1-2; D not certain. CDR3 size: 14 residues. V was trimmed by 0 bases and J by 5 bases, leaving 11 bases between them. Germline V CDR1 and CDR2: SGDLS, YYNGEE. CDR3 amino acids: CASSVAGDVYGYTF. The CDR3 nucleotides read TGTGCCAGCAGCGTAGCTGGGGATGTTTATGGCTACACCTTC.

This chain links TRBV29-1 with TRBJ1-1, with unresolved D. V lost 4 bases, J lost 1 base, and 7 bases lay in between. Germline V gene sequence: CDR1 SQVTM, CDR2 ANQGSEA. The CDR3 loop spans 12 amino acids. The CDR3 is CSVVAGNTEAFF. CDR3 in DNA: TGCAGCGTTGTTGCCGGGAACACTGAAGCTTTCTTT.

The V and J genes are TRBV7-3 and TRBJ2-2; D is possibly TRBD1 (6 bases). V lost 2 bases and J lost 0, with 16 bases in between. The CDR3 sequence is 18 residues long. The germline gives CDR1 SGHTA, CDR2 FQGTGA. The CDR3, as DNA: TGTGCCAGCAGCTTATCCGGGACACTGCGTCCGAACACCGGGGAGCTGTTTTTT. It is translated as CASSLSGTLRPNTGELFF.

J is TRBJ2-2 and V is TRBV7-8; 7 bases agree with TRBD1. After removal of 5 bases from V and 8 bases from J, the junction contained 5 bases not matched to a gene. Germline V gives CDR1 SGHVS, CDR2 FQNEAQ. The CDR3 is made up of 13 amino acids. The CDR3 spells CASSPRGQGELFF. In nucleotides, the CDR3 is TGTGCCAGCAGCCCCCGGGGACAGGGGGAGCTGTTTTTT.

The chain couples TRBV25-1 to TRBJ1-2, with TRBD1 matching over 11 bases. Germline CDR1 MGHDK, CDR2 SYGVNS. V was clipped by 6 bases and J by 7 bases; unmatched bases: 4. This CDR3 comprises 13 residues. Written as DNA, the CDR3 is TGTGCCAGCAGGGACAGGGGGCCAGGTGGCTACACCTTC. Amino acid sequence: CASRDRGPGGYTF.

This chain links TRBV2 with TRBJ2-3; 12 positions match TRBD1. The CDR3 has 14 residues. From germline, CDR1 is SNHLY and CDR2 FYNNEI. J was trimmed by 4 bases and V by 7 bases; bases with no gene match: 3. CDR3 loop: CASIGTGGSDTQYF. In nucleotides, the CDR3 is TGTGCCAGCATTGGGACAGGGGGCTCAGATACGCAGTATTTT. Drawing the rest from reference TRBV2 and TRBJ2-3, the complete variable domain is EPEVTQTPSHQVTQMGQEVILRCVPISNHLYFYWYRQILGQKVEFLVSFYNNEISEKSEIFDDQFSVERPDGSNFTLKIRSTKLEDSAMYFCASIGTGGSDTQYFGPGTRLTVL.

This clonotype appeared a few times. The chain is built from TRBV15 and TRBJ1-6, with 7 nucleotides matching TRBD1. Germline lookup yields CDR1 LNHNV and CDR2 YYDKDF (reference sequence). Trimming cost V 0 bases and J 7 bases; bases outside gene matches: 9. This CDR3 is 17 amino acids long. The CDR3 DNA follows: TGTGCCACCAGCAGAGAACAGGGGACGAATAAAAATTCACCCCTCCACTTT. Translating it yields CATSREQGTNKNSPLHF.

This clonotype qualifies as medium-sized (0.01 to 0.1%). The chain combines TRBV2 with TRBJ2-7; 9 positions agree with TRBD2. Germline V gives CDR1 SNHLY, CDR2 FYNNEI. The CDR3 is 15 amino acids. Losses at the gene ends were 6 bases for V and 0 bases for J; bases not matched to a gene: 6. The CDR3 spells CASRKETSGSYEQYF. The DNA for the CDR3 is TGTGCCAGCAGGAAGGAGACTAGCGGCTCCTACGAGCAGTACTTC.

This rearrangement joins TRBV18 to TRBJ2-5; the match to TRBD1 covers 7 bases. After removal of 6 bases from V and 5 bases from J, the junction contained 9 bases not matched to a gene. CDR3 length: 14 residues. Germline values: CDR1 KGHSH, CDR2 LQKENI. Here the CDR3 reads CASSSTGTLETQYF. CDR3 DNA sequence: TGTGCCAGCTCTTCGACAGGGACCTTGGAGACCCAGTACTTC. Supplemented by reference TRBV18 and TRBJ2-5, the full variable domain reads NAGVMQNPRHLVRRRGQEARLRCSPMKGHSHVYWYRQLPEEGLKFMVYLQKENIIDESGMPKERFSAEFPKEGPSILRIQQVVRGDSAAYFCASSSTGTLETQYFGPGTRLLVL.

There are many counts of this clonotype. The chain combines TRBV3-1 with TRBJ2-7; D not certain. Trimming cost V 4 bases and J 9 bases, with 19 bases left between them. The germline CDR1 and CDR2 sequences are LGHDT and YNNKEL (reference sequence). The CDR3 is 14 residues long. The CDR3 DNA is TGTGCCAGCAGCCCTACTGGGCGTAGCTTCGGGCAGTACTTC. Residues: CASSPTGRSFGQYF.

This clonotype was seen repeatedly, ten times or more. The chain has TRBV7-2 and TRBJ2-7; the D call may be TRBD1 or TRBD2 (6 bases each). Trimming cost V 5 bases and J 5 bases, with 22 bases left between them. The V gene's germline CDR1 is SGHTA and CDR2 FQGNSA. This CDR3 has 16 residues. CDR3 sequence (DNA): TGTGCCAGCAGCCCGGGGGCGCGGGGTCTCAGCGACGAGCAGTACTTC. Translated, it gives CASSPGARGLSDEQYF.

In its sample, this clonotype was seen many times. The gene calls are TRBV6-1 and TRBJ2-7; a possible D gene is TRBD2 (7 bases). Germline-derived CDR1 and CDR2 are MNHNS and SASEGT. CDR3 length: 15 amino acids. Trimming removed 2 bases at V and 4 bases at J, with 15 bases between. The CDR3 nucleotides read TGTGCCAGCAGTGAACTCACGGGGAGGGGGTACGAGCAGTACTTC. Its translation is CASSELTGRGYEQYF.

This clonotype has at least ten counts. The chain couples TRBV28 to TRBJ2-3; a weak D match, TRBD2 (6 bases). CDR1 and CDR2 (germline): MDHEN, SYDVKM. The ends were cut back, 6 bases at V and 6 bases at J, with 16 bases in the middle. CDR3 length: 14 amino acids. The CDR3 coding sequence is TGTGCCAGCAGACGAGCGAGGGCGGGGGATACGCAGTATTTT. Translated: CASRRARAGDTQYF.

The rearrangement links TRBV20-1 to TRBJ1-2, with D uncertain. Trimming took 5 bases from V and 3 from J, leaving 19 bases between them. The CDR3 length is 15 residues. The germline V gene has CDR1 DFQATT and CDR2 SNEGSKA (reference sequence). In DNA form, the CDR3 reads TGCAGTGCTTCCCCCGACCGGGAGATCGACTATGGCTACACCTTC. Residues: CSASPDREIDYGYTF.

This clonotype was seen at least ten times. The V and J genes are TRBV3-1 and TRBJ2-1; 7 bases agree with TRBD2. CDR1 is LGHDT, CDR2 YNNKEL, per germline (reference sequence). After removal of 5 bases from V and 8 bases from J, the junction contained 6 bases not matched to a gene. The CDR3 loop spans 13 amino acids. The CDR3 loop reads CASSVSGNYEQFF. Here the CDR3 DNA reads TGTGCCAGCAGCGTAAGCGGGAACTATGAGCAGTTCTTC.

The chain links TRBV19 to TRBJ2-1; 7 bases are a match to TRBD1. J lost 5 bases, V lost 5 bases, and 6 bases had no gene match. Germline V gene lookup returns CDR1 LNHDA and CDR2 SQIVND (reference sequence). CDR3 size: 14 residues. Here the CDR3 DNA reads TGTGCCAGTAGTCCTGGGGACAGTAACAATGAGCAGTTCTTC. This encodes CASSPGDSNNEQFF. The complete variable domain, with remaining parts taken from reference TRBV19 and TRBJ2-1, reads DGGITQSPKYLFRKEGQNVTLSCEQNLNHDAMYWYRQDPGQGLRLIYYSQIVNDFQKGDIAEGYSVSREKKESFPLTVTSAQKNPTAFYLCASSPGDSNNEQFFGPGTRLTVL.

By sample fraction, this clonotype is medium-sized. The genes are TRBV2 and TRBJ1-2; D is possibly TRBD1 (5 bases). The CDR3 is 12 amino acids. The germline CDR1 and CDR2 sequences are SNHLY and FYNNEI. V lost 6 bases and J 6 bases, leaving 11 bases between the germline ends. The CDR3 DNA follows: TGTGCCAGCAGGGAACTCAGGGATGGCTACACCTTC. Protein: CASRELRDGYTF.

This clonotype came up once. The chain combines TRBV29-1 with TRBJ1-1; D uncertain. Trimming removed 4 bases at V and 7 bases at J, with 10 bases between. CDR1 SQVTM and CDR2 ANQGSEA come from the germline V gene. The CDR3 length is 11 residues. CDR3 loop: CSVVSPDEAFF. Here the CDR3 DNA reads TGCAGCGTTGTCTCTCCTGATGAAGCTTTCTTT.

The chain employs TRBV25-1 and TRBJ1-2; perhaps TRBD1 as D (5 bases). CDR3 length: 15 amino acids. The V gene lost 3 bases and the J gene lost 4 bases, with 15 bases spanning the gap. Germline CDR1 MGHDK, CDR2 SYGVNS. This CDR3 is CASSEVFGHGYGYTF. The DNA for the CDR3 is TGTGCCAGCAGTGAGGTCTTTGGACACGGCTATGGCTACACCTTC.

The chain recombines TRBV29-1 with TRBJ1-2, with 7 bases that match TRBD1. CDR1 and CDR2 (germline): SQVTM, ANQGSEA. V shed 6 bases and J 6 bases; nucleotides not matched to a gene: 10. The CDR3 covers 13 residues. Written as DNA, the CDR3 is TGCAGCGTGGACTCCGGGACAGTTAATGGCTACACCTTC. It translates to CSVDSGTVNGYTF.

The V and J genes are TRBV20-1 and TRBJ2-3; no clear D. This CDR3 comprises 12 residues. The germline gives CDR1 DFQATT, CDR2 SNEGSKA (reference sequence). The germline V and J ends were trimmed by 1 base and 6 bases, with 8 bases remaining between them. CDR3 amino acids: CSARAPGDTQYF. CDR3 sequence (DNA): TGCAGTGCTAGAGCCCCCGGGGATACGCAGTATTTT.

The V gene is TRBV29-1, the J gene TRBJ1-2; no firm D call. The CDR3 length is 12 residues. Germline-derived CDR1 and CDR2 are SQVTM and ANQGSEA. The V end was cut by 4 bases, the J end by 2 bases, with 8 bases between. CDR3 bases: TGCAGCGTTGCCTTAGAGAACTATGGCTACACCTTC. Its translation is CSVALENYGYTF. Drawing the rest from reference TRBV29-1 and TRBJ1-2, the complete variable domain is SAVISQKPSRDICQRGTSLTIQCQVDSQVTMMFWYRQQPGQSLTLIATANQGSEATYESGFVIDKFPISRPNLTFSTLTVSNMSPEDSSIYLCSVALENYGYTFGSGTRLTVV.